These 10 T cell receptor beta chains were all obtained from the same sample, sequenced in a study of T cells after yellow fever vaccination. From the 5' RACE reads, TCRdb called clonotypes with MiXCR, one entry per CDR3 protein. The repertoire consists of under 600,000 distinct CDR3 sequences, with approximately 15% occurring once and the leading ten covering over 12%. The material sequenced was PBMCs, taken on the day of the yellow fever booster vaccination. Every receptor here comes from a man under 40 who received the YFV17D yellow fever vaccine.

The chain has TRBV28 and TRBJ2-3; D is tentatively TRBD1 or TRBD2 (5 bases each). CDR1 is MDHEN, CDR2 SYDVKM, per germline. The CDR3 is made up of 14 amino acids. Trimming cost V 6 bases and J 3 bases, with 13 bases left between them. CDR3 DNA sequence: TGTGCCAGCAGGGGGACCACGCTTACAGATACGCAGTATTTT. This sequence encodes CASRGTTLTDTQYF. Supplemented by reference TRBV28 and TRBJ2-3, the full variable domain reads DVKVTQSSRYLVKRTGEKVFLECVQDMDHENMFWYRQDPGLGLRLIYFSYDVKMKEKGDIPEGYSVSREKKERFSLILESASTNQTSMYLCASRGTTLTDTQYFGPGTRLTVL.

J is TRBJ2-5 and V is TRBV11-1, with TRBD2 matching over 12 bases. The CDR3 consists of 18 residues. V trimming: 5 bases; J trimming: 3 bases; junction bases outside the gene matches: 13. The germline CDR1 and CDR2 sequences are SGHAT and FQDESV (reference sequence). The DNA of the CDR3 is TGTGCCAGCAGCCGAGGCGGCTGGGGACTAGCGGGCGAAGAGACCCAGTACTTC. This gives the protein CASSRGGWGLAGEETQYF.

The gene calls are TRBV15 and TRBJ2-1, with unresolved D. Germline CDR1 and CDR2: LNHNV and YYDKDF (reference sequence). This CDR3 comprises 13 residues. Trimming took 0 bases from V and 10 from J, leaving 10 bases between them. CDR3 coding DNA: TGTGCCACCAGCAGAGATCCCCGGGTCGAGCAGTTCTTC. It specifies CATSRDPRVEQFF.

V is TRBV2 and J is TRBJ2-2; TRBD1 might be the D (6 bases). This CDR3 spans 15 amino acids. Germline lookup yields CDR1 SNHLY and CDR2 FYNNEI. V gave up 6 bases and J gave up 0 bases, with 11 bases separating them. The CDR3 sequence is CASSRQDPNTGELFF. For the CDR3, the DNA is TGTGCCAGCAGCAGACAGGACCCGAACACCGGGGAGCTGTTTTTT. The variable domain in full, completed from reference TRBV2 and TRBJ2-2, reads EPEVTQTPSHQVTQMGQEVILRCVPISNHLYFYWYRQILGQKVEFLVSFYNNEISEKSEIFDDQFSVERPDGSNFTLKIRSTKLEDSAMYFCASSRQDPNTGELFFGEGSRLTVL.

The chain employs TRBV5-4 and TRBJ2-1, with 9 bases lining up with TRBD2. The CDR3 extends over 14 amino acids. Unmatched junction bases numbered 4, after V lost 3 bases and J lost 6 bases. CDR1 is SGHNT, CDR2 YYREEE, per germline (reference sequence). The DNA for the CDR3 is TGTGCCAGCAGCTGGGGGACTAGCATCAATGAGCAGTTCTTC. Protein: CASSWGTSINEQFF.

V gene TRBV7-9 combines with J gene TRBJ2-3; D not certain. V shed 5 bases and J shed 1 base, with 10 bases lying between them. Germline V gene lookup returns CDR1 SEHNR and CDR2 FQNEAQ (reference sequence). This CDR3 spans 14 amino acids. CDR3 coding DNA: TGTGCCAGCAGCCAAATCGCGGGCACAGATACGCAGTATTTT. Translating gives CASSQIAGTDTQYF.

The chain couples TRBV25-1 to TRBJ2-1; 10 nucleotides align to TRBD2. The CDR3 sequence is 17 residues long. Germline CDR1 MGHDK, CDR2 SYGVNS. J was trimmed by 5 bases and V by 6 bases; bases with no gene match: 13. For the CDR3, the DNA is TGTGCCAGCAGGAGTCATCGTAGCGGGAGGCTTAACAATGAGCAGTTCTTC. Protein product: CASRSHRSGRLNNEQFF.

This clonotype was detected a few times. The chain is built from TRBV20-1 and TRBJ2-5; 7 positions match TRBD2. The germline V gene encodes CDR1 DFQATT and CDR2 SNEGSKA (reference sequence). J lost 5 bases, V lost 5 bases, and 8 bases had no gene match. This CDR3 has 13 amino acids. Written as DNA, the CDR3 is TGCAGTGCTGCCCGGGAGGTTGGGGAGACCCAGTACTTC. It is translated as CSAAREVGETQYF.

The chain combines TRBV30 with TRBJ2-6; tentative D call: TRBD1 (5 bases). This CDR3 is 16 amino acids long. Germline CDR1 is GTSNPN and CDR2 is SVGIG (reference sequence). V lost 4 bases and J lost 0, with 13 bases in between. The CDR3 DNA follows: TGTGCCTGGACTTGGGGCGTAAGCTCTGGGGCCAACGTCCTGACTTTC. Translating it yields CAWTWGVSSGANVLTF.

The chain employs TRBV7-9 and TRBJ2-3, with TRBD1 as a possible D gene (5 bases). The ends were cut back, 10 bases at V and 4 bases at J, with 21 bases in the middle. The CDR3 runs to 15 residues. Germline assignment: CDR1 SEHNR and CDR2 FQNEAQ (reference sequence). This CDR3 reads CANAPEQAAADTQYF. As DNA, the CDR3 is TGTGCCAATGCACCCGAACAGGCTGCCGCAGATACGCAGTATTTT.